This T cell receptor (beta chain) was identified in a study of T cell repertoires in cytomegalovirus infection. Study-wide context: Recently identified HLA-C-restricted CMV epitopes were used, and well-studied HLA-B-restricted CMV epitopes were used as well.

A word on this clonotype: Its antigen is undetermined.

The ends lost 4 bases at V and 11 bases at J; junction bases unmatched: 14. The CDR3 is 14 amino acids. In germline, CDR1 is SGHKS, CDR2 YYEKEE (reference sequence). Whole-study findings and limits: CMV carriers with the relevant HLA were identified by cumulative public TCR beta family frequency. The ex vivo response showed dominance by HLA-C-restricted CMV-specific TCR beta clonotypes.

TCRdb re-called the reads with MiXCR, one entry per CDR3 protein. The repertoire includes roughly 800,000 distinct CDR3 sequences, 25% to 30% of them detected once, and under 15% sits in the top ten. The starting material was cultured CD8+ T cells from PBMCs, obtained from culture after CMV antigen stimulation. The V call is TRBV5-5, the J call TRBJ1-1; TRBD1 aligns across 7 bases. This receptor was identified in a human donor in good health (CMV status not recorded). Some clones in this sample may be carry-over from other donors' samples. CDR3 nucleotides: TGTGCCAGCAGCCTCTTCCGGCAGGGACAGATGGCTTTCTTT. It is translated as CASSLFRQGQMAFF.